Below are 30 T cell receptor beta chains sequenced from a single sample in a study of OX40 agonist ivuxolimab in advanced cancers. The method was immunoSEQ multiplex PCR; TCRdb's version includes in-frame clones alone and lacks a portion of them. This sample has 45,000 or so clones, with 80% found just once. The material sequenced was CD4+ or CD8+ T cells sorted from blood, taken in a trial of the OX40 agonist ivuxolimab. The receptor set was obtained from an adult with an advanced solid tumor such as melanoma, head and neck, liver or kidney cancer.

V usage is TRBV20-1 and J usage is TRBJ2-5; unclear D gene. Per the germline V gene, CDR1 is DFQATT and CDR2 is SNEGSKA (reference sequence). V was trimmed by 0 bases and J by 5 bases, leaving 4 bases between them. There are 11 residues in the CDR3. This CDR3 is CSARDFETQYF. Written as DNA, the CDR3 is TGCAGTGCTAGAGATTTCGAGACCCAGTACTTC.

The CDR3 sequence: CAWSGGISNQPQHF. In nucleotides, the CDR3 is TGTGCCTGGAGTGGGGGGATTAGCAATCAGCCCCAGCATTTT. The V gene is TRBV30, the J gene TRBJ1-5; D possibly corresponds to TRBD1 (5 bases). CDR3 size: 14 residues. Trimming took 1 base from V and 0 from J, leaving 7 bases between them. Germline assignment: CDR1 GTSNPN and CDR2 SVGIG (reference sequence). Complete variable domain (other parts from reference TRBV30 and TRBJ1-5): SQTIHQWPATLVQPVGSPLSLECTVEGTSNPNLYWYRQAAGRGLQLLFYSVGIGQISSEVPQNLSASRPQDRQFILSSKKLLLSDSGFYLCAWSGGISNQPQHFGDGTRLSIL.

This chain uses TRBV19 with TRBJ1-2; D not certain. Deletions cut 8 bases from V and 9 bases from J, with 10 bases between. CDR1 and CDR2 from the germline V gene are LNHDA and SQIVND (reference sequence). The length of the CDR3 is 10 residues. CDR3 amino acids: CASGYDSYTF. CDR3 sequence (DNA): TGTGCCAGTGGTTACGACAGCTACACCTTC.

The chain is built from TRBV5-1 and TRBJ2-1; D might be TRBD2 (5 bases). The length of the CDR3 is 16 residues. Germline assignment: CDR1 SGHRS and CDR2 YFSETQ. Trimming took 0 bases from V and 6 from J, leaving 16 bases between them. The CDR3 bases are TGCGCCAGCAGCTTGGGGACTGGCCCACAACCCAATGAGCAGTTCTTC. Translated, it gives CASSLGTGPQPNEQFF.

The CDR3 protein is CAWRNTGVGSAFF. CDR3 sequence (DNA): TGTGCCTGGAGAAACACAGGAGTCGGCTCGGCTTTCTTT. The chain recombines TRBV30 with TRBJ1-1; D might be TRBD1 (5 bases). Germline CDR1 and CDR2: GTSNPN and SVGIG (reference sequence). V was trimmed by 3 bases and J by 11 bases, leaving 19 bases between them. The CDR3 runs 13 residues.

The chain links TRBV4-2 to TRBJ2-7; perhaps TRBD2 as D (5 bases). The CDR3 totals 15 residues. Per the germline V gene, CDR1 is LGHNA and CDR2 is YNFKEQ. The V gene lost 4 bases and the J gene lost 0 bases, with 13 bases spanning the gap. The CDR3 bases are TGTGCCAGCAGCCCCAAGGTAGCGAGCTCCTACGAGCAGTACTTC. It yields the protein CASSPKVASSYEQYF.

The chain employs TRBV10-1 and TRBJ2-1, with 10 nucleotides matching TRBD2. This CDR3 has 16 residues. V lost 7 bases, J lost 2 bases, and 8 bases stayed unmatched. Germline lookup yields CDR1 WNHNN and CDR2 SYGVQD (reference sequence). This chain's CDR3 is CASKASGSGAYNEQFF. The CDR3 nucleotides are TGCGCCAGCAAGGCTAGCGGGAGTGGGGCCTACAATGAGCAGTTCTTC.

This rearrangement joins TRBV11-2 to TRBJ1-4; no reliable D call. CDR3 length: 13 amino acids. Germline CDR1 is SGHAT and CDR2 is FQNNGV. V lost 5 bases and J 7 bases, leaving 11 bases between the germline ends. The CDR3 DNA reads as TGTGCCAGCAGCCCTGTGGGAGGTGAAAAACTGTTTTTT. Translation gives CASSPVGGEKLFF.

The chain carries TRBV2 and TRBJ1-2, with TRBD1 identical over 7 bases. V trimming: 2 bases; J trimming: 3 bases; junction bases outside the gene matches: 18. CDR3 size: 19 residues. CDR1 and CDR2 from the germline V gene are SNHLY and FYNNEI. CDR3 sequence (DNA): TGTGCCAGCAGTGAAAGCTCGGGGTACCCCGGGACAGCCTACTATGGCTACACCTTC. This codes for CASSESSGYPGTAYYGYTF. Based on the CDR3 plus reference TRBV2 and TRBJ1-2, the full variable domain is EPEVTQTPSHQVTQMGQEVILRCVPISNHLYFYWYRQILGQKVEFLVSFYNNEISEKSEIFDDQFSVERPDGSNFTLKIRSTKLEDSAMYFCASSESSGYPGTAYYGYTFGSGTRLTVV.

A single count supports this clone. An end of the junction differs from the germline gene, which may be a read error. The sample contains more than one DNA sequence encoding this CDR3. This chain connects TRBV7-6 to TRBJ1-2; D may be TRBD1 (6 bases). Germline CDR1 reads SGHVS; CDR2 reads FNYEAQ. The CDR3 is made up of 13 amino acids. As DNA, the CDR3 is TGCGCCAGCAGCTTAGGGGGGCTTAGTGGCTACACCTTC. It encodes CASSLGGLSGYTF.

The rearrangement links TRBV9 to TRBJ2-2, with D maybe TRBD1 (5 bases). The CDR3 spans 15 residues. Trimming stripped 4 bases from V and 2 bases from J, with 12 bases between. Germline V gene data show CDR1 as SGDLS and CDR2 as YYNGEE. The CDR3 spells CASSLTGDNTGELFF. The CDR3 DNA reads TGTGCCAGCAGCTTAACAGGAGACAACACCGGGGAGCTGTTTTTT.

V and J are TRBV10-3 and TRBJ1-2; 10 nucleotides line up with TRBD1. The V and J ends lost 7 bases and 6 bases, in that order; junction bases with no gene match: 2. The length of the CDR3 is 12 residues. Looked up from germline, CDR1 is ENHRY and CDR2 is SYGVKD. CDR3 amino acids: CAITGTGDGYTF. The CDR3 DNA reads TGTGCCATCACCGGGACAGGGGATGGCTACACCTTC.

The rearrangement links TRBV28 to TRBJ1-2; D unclear. V was clipped by 4 bases and J by 5 bases, with 17 bases between them. The CDR3 has 15 residues. Germline lookup yields CDR1 MDHEN and CDR2 SYDVKM. The CDR3 nucleotides read TGTGCCAGCAGTTCCCCTAGTTTGAGGGTATATGGCTACACCTTC. It is translated as CASSSPSLRVYGYTF.

The gene calls are TRBV30 and TRBJ1-6; the D is unclear. This CDR3 contains 13 residues. The V and J ends lost 1 base and 4 bases respectively, with 5 bases between them. Germline V lookup: CDR1 GTSNPN, CDR2 SVGIG (reference sequence). This chain's CDR3 is CAWSANYNSPLHF. The CDR3 DNA is TGTGCCTGGAGTGCCAATTATAATTCACCCCTCCACTTT.

This chain links TRBV5-1 with TRBJ2-7, with 9 bases that match TRBD2. Trimming at V came to 6 bases and at J to 5 bases, leaving 15 bases not matched to a gene. Per the germline V gene, CDR1 is SGHRS and CDR2 is YFSETQ. The CDR3 runs to 16 residues. CDR3 protein: CASTTAPREGVDEQYF. CDR3 in DNA: TGCGCCAGCACTACCGCCCCGCGGGAGGGCGTTGACGAGCAGTACTTC.

This chain connects TRBV10-2 to TRBJ2-1, with D unclear. Trimming took 3 bases from V and 0 from J, leaving 18 bases between them. The germline gives CDR1 WSHSY, CDR2 SAAADI. The CDR3 contains 18 residues. This chain's CDR3 is CASSDPPRTINSYNEQFF. In DNA, the CDR3 is TGCGCCAGCAGTGACCCACCCCGTACTATAAACTCCTACAATGAGCAGTTCTTC.

This rearrangement joins TRBV5-1 to TRBJ2-3; 8 bases are a match to TRBD2. With 0 bases clipped from V and 1 base from J, the junction kept 4 bases outside the gene matches. The CDR3 extends over 16 amino acids. Germline V CDR1 and CDR2: SGHRS, YFSETQ. CDR3: CASSLAPTSGTDTQYF. The CDR3 DNA sequence: TGCGCCAGCAGCTTGGCCCCGACTAGCGGCACAGATACGCAGTATTTT.

The chain has TRBV10-3 and TRBJ1-5, with 8 bases identical to TRBD1. The ends lost 2 bases at V and 11 bases at J; junction bases unmatched: 11. This CDR3 is 15 amino acids long. Germline V gene lookup returns CDR1 ENHRY and CDR2 SYGVKD. The CDR3 nucleotides read TGTGCCATCAGTGAGCCCGACAGGGGAGGTAAGTCCCAGCATTTT. This gives the protein CAISEPDRGGKSQHF.

This chain uses TRBV28 with TRBJ2-5; D uncertain. In germline, CDR1 is MDHEN, CDR2 SYDVKM. V lost 6 bases and J lost 2, with 16 bases in between. The CDR3 sequence is 15 residues long. The DNA for the CDR3 is TGTGCCAGCAGCCCGTCGGGTTGGGCACAAGAGACCCAGTACTTC. Residues: CASSPSGWAQETQYF.

The chain has TRBV13 and TRBJ2-7, with 10 bases identical to TRBD2. The CDR3 length is 16 residues. Germline lookup yields CDR1 PRHDT and CDR2 FYEKMQ (reference sequence). Germline trimming cut 1 base from V and 3 bases from J; bases unmatched to any gene: 6. The CDR3 spells CASSLALAGLSYEQYF. The CDR3 coding sequence is TGTGCCAGCAGCTTAGCACTAGCGGGGCTCAGCTACGAGCAGTACTTC.

V gene TRBV6-1 combines with J gene TRBJ2-4; 9 nucleotides align to TRBD1. Germline-derived CDR1 and CDR2 are MNHNS and SASEGT. V trimming: 5 bases; J trimming: 9 bases; junction bases outside the gene matches: 11. CDR3 size: 15 residues. The DNA for the CDR3 is TGTGCCAGCAGTTTTTCGATAACAGGGGGCGGCATTCAGTACTTC. Translation: CASSFSITGGGIQYF.

This chain connects TRBV9 to TRBJ2-1, with a tentative D call TRBD2 (6 bases). V was shortened by 6 bases and J by 3 bases, with 16 bases between the two germline ends. CDR3 size: 15 residues. Germline V gene data show CDR1 as SGDLS and CDR2 as YYNGEE. CDR3 coding DNA: TGTGCCAGCAACCAAGGAGGGACCAACTACAATGAGCAGTTCTTC. Translating gives CASNQGGTNYNEQFF.

DNA of the CDR3: TGCGCCAGCAGCCAAGATGGAGGGAGGGCTGTTGAGCAGTTCTTC. Encoded protein: CASSQDGGRAVEQFF. V is TRBV4-3 and J is TRBJ2-1; 7 bases fit TRBD2. Trimming removed 0 bases from V and 9 bases from J; junction bases left unmatched: 8. Per the germline V gene, CDR1 is LGHNA and CDR2 is YSLEER. The CDR3 runs to 15 residues.

This chain uses TRBV7-9 with TRBJ2-3, with D hard to call. The germline CDR1 and CDR2 sequences are SEHNR and FQNEAQ (reference sequence). The V end was cut by 0 bases, the J end by 5 bases, with 12 bases between. The CDR3 contains 15 residues. CDR3 sequence (DNA): TGTGCCAGCAGCTTAGCCGGAGTTGGAAAAGATACGCAGTATTTT. It specifies CASSLAGVGKDTQYF.

The chain uses TRBV15 and TRBJ2-2; maybe TRBD1 (5 bases). There are 14 residues in the CDR3. The V gene's germline CDR1 is LNHNV and CDR2 YYDKDF (reference sequence). Trimming took 7 bases from V and 7 from J, leaving 16 bases between them. CDR3 in DNA: TGTGCCACCAACTGGGGCACCTCAGGCGGGGAGCTGTTTTTT. Protein: CATNWGTSGGELFF.

This sequence joins TRBV7-9 and TRBJ2-5, with TRBD1 matching over 9 bases. The assigned J gene may be wrong: the sequence end matches TRBJ2-7 better. The CDR3 is made up of 15 amino acids. Germline loops: CDR1 SEHNR, CDR2 FQNEAQ (reference sequence). For the CDR3, the DNA is TGTGCCAGCAGCCGCTGGACAGGGGCTTACTACGAGCAGTACTTC. Residues: CASSRWTGAYYEQYF.

The chain is built from TRBV19 and TRBJ2-2, with 8 bases that match TRBD1. V was pared by 6 bases and J by 3 bases, with 6 bases of the junction left unmatched. CDR3 size: 15 residues. CDR1 is LNHDA, CDR2 SQIVND, per germline (reference sequence). The CDR3 sequence is CASRTTGGDTGELFF. CDR3 in DNA: TGTGCCAGTAGAACCACAGGGGGTGACACCGGGGAGCTGTTTTTT.

The chain has TRBV15 and TRBJ2-7, with D possibly being TRBD1 (6 bases). V gave up 0 bases and J gave up 0 bases, with 9 bases separating them. Germline V gives CDR1 LNHNV, CDR2 YYDKDF (reference sequence). This CDR3 contains 15 residues. The CDR3 region is CATSREQGTSYEQYF. Written as DNA, the CDR3 is TGTGCCACCAGCAGAGAGCAGGGGACCTCCTACGAGCAGTACTTC.

The gene calls are TRBV7-2 and TRBJ1-1, with 7 bases identical to TRBD1. In germline, CDR1 is SGHTA, CDR2 FQGNSA. The V and J ends lost 5 bases and 4 bases, in that order; junction bases with no gene match: 4. The CDR3 totals 13 residues. The chain's CDR3 is CASSLRQGTEAFF. In DNA, the CDR3 is TGTGCCAGCAGCCTAAGACAGGGCACTGAAGCTTTCTTT.

The CDR3 nucleotides are TGTGCCAGTAGTATAGGGAACTCCTACAATGAGCAGTTCTTC. It specifies CASSIGNSYNEQFF. J is TRBJ2-1 and V is TRBV19; D remains ambiguous. Germline V gene data show CDR1 as LNHDA and CDR2 as SQIVND (reference sequence). Trimming removed 1 base from V and 0 bases from J, with 4 bases in between. CDR3 length: 14 amino acids.